Each of the 15 T cell receptor beta chains below was sequenced from the same sample in a study of T cell responses to AZD1222 COVID-19 vaccine. Generated by immunoSEQ multiplex PCR, the TCRdb table keeps only in-frame clones and is missing some. The sample has some 80,000 clones, around 80% seen once. The sample consisted of peripheral blood, taken 28 days after the second dose of the MenACWY control vaccine. The receptors derive from an adult who received the MenACWY meningococcal vaccine as a control.

This sequence joins TRBV9 and TRBJ2-5; D possibly uses TRBD1 or TRBD2 (5 bases each). The ends were cut back, 4 bases at V and 4 bases at J, with 17 bases in the middle. From germline, CDR1 is SGDLS and CDR2 YYNGEE. This CDR3 has 15 amino acids. The CDR3 bases are TGTGCCAGCAGCCTCGTAGGGGCGAGGGGAGAGACCCAGTACTTC. Residues: CASSLVGARGETQYF.

This clone showed up just a few times. The chain uses TRBV19 and TRBJ2-2; 7 bases are a match to TRBD2. Germline V gene lookup returns CDR1 LNHDA and CDR2 SQIVND (reference sequence). CDR3 length: 15 amino acids. V trimming: 0 bases; J trimming: 8 bases; junction bases outside the gene matches: 6. This CDR3 reads CASSIDPGGPGELFF. In DNA, the CDR3 is TGTGCCAGTAGTATAGATCCGGGAGGCCCGGGGGAGCTGTTTTTT.

This rearrangement joins TRBV19 to TRBJ2-1, with 16 nucleotides matching TRBD2. The CDR3 length is 16 residues. The V gene end was trimmed by 5 bases and the J gene end by 10 bases; junction bases not matched to a gene: 8. Germline V gene lookup returns CDR1 LNHDA and CDR2 SQIVND (reference sequence). The CDR3 region has the DNA TGTGCCAGTAGTTTTGGGACTAGCGGGGGGGCCAGCGAGCAGTTCTTC. Its protein is CASSFGTSGGASEQFF.

The chain has TRBV29-1 and TRBJ2-7; 9 bases line up with TRBD2. The CDR3 has 15 amino acids. CDR1 SQVTM and CDR2 ANQGSEA come from the germline V gene. After removal of 0 bases from V and 2 bases from J, the junction contained 5 bases not matched to a gene. The CDR3 DNA reads as TGCAGCGTTGAAGACGGGCGGGGGGGTACCTACGAGCAGTACTTC. Translating it yields CSVEDGRGGTYEQYF.

V is TRBV6-5 and J is TRBJ1-1; D remains ambiguous. CDR3 length: 12 amino acids. Germline CDR1 is MNHEY and CDR2 is SVGAGI. With 6 bases removed from V and 12 bases from J, the gap between germline ends came to 17 bases. The CDR3 here is CASRPAGIETFF. Here the CDR3 DNA reads TGTGCCAGCAGACCGGCGGGGATCGAAACTTTCTTT.

This chain links TRBV19 with TRBJ2-7, with TRBD2 as a possible D gene (5 bases). The V gene lost 3 bases and the J gene lost 3 bases, with 12 bases spanning the gap. The V gene's germline CDR1 is LNHDA and CDR2 SQIVND (reference sequence). The CDR3 runs 14 residues. This CDR3 reads CASSIDAGVYEQYF. Written as DNA, the CDR3 is TGTGCCAGTAGTATTGACGCCGGGGTCTACGAGCAGTACTTC. Looking up the rest from reference TRBV19 and TRBJ2-7 gives the full variable domain: DGGITQSPKYLFRKEGQNVTLSCEQNLNHDAMYWYRQDPGQGLRLIYYSQIVNDFQKGDIAEGYSVSREKKESFPLTVTSAQKNPTAFYLCASSIDAGVYEQYFGPGTRLTVT.

J is TRBJ1-1 and V is TRBV27, with 7 bases lining up with TRBD1. V dropped 3 bases and J dropped 5; count of bases not matched to a gene: 6. CDR1 and CDR2 from the germline V gene are MNHEY and SMNVEV (reference sequence). The CDR3 contains 14 residues. CDR3 in DNA: TGTGCCAGCAGTTTCGGAGGGGGCGATACTGAAGCTTTCTTT. Encoded protein: CASSFGGGDTEAFF.

In this sample, this clone turned up a few times. The DNA for the CDR3 is TGTGCCAGCAGCTCAGCGCCCTCCTACGAGCAGTACTTC. The encoded protein is CASSSAPSYEQYF. The chain recombines TRBV7-8 with TRBJ2-7; D not certain. CDR3 length equals 13 residues. The V gene lost 4 bases and the J gene lost 0 bases, with 7 bases spanning the gap. CDR1 is SGHVS, CDR2 FQNEAQ, per germline. Variable domain in full (rest from reference TRBV7-8 and TRBJ2-7): GAGVSQSPRYKVAKRGQDVALRCDPISGHVSLFWYQQALGQGPEFLTYFQNEAQLDKSGLPSDRFFAERPEGSVSTLKIQRTQQEDSAVYLCASSSAPSYEQYFGPGTRLTVT.

V usage is TRBV5-1 and J usage is TRBJ1-1; D is undetermined. The germline V gene has CDR1 SGHRS and CDR2 YFSETQ. CDR3 size: 13 residues. The V gene lost 4 bases and the J gene lost 1 base, with 8 bases spanning the gap. The chain's CDR3 is CASSPGANTEAFF. Written as DNA, the CDR3 is TGCGCCAGCAGCCCGGGAGCGAACACTGAAGCTTTCTTT.

This clone was seen more than once but under ten times. V usage is TRBV2 and J usage is TRBJ2-7; 8 nucleotides agree with TRBD1. The germline V gene encodes CDR1 SNHLY and CDR2 FYNNEI. The CDR3 length is 13 residues. The trim removed 8 bases at V and 3 bases at J, leaving 6 bases unmatched. For the CDR3, the DNA is TGTGCCAGCCGGACAGGGCCTCGCTACGAGCAGTACTTC. Amino acids: CASRTGPRYEQYF.

This clone appeared a few times. V usage is TRBV10-3 and J usage is TRBJ2-7; weak D call: TRBD2 (5 bases). There are 13 residues in the CDR3. Germline V CDR1 and CDR2: ENHRY, SYGVKD. Between the trimmed V and J ends, which lost 8 bases and 2 bases, there was a span of 13 bases. The CDR3 sequence: CAIGGRRTYEQYF. CDR3 nucleotides: TGTGCCATCGGTGGGAGACGGACCTACGAGCAGTACTTC.

The rearrangement links TRBV6-2 or TRBV6-3 to TRBJ2-5, with 9 bases aligning to TRBD2. The CDR3 runs to 15 residues. Germline V gene data show CDR1 as MNHEY and CDR2 as SVGEGT. After removal of 2 bases from V and 4 bases from J, the junction contained 5 bases not matched to a gene. The CDR3 DNA follows: TGTGCCAGCAGTTACGCGGGGGGGCCTGGAGAGACCCAGTACTTC. It is translated as CASSYAGGPGETQYF.

This clone was picked up one time. The DNA for the CDR3 is TGTGCCAGTAGTGCTCCCCTAGCGGGAGTAAGTGAGCAGTTCTTC. It encodes CASSAPLAGVSEQFF. V and J are TRBV19 and TRBJ2-1; 10 positions match TRBD2. The ends lost 5 bases at V and 9 bases at J; junction bases unmatched: 10. Germline loops: CDR1 LNHDA, CDR2 SQIVND (reference sequence). The CDR3 has 15 residues.

This clone is a singleton in its sample. The chain recombines TRBV19 with TRBJ1-1, with D maybe TRBD1 (6 bases). The V gene's germline CDR1 is LNHDA and CDR2 SQIVND (reference sequence). V was clipped by 1 base and J by 5 bases, with 8 bases between them. There are 13 residues in the CDR3. For the CDR3, the DNA is TGTGCCAGTAGTATAGCTAGGGGGACTGAAGCTTTCTTT. It specifies CASSIARGTEAFF.

The chain couples TRBV6-5 to TRBJ2-6, with D perhaps matching TRBD2 (5 bases). V lost 6 bases, J lost 0 bases, and 9 bases lay in between. There are 15 residues in the CDR3. CDR1 MNHEY and CDR2 SVGAGI come from the germline V gene. The CDR3 region is CASSRGSSGANVLTF. The CDR3 DNA sequence: TGTGCCAGCAGCCGAGGGAGCTCTGGGGCCAACGTCCTGACTTTC.